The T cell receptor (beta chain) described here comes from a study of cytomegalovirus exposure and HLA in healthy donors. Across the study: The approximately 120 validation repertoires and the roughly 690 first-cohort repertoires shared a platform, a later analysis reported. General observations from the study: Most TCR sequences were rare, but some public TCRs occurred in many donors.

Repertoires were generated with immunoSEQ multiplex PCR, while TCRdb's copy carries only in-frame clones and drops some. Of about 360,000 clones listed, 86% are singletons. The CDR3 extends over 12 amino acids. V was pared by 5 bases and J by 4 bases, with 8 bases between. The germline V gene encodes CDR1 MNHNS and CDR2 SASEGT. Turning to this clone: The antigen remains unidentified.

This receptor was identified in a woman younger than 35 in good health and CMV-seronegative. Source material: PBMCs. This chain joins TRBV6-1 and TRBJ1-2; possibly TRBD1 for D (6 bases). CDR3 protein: CASSLGGYGYTF. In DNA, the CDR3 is TGTGCCAGCAGTTTAGGGGGCTATGGCTACACCTTC.